This is a list of T cell receptor beta chains from one sample in a study of shared clonotypes between healthy human individuals. TCRdb's copy holds only in-frame clones and misses some; the assay was immunoSEQ multiplex PCR. This sample has a few million clones, with approximately 93% found just once. Sequenced sample: naive CD4+ T cells from PBMCs. Receptors were obtained from a young man in good health. Some clones in this sample may be carry-over from other donors' samples. CDR3s include the opening cysteine and the closing phenylalanine or tryptophan. Size tells how often a clone was seen (once, few, many) or the class of an expanded clone, and some rows leave it out.

j_call v_call clone_size cdr3_aa
TRBJ1-6 TRBV28 once CASSLSASYNSPLHF
TRBJ1-2 TRBV11-2 . CASSLNIPGPSPSNYGYTF
TRBJ2-7 TRBV5-8 . CASSFDWIMSMRYEQYF
TRBJ1-4 TRBV7-2 . CASSLQGLLPNEKLFF
TRBJ2-3 TRBV6-4 . CASSPTRLDTQYF
TRBJ1-2 TRBV5-1 . CASSPEGILGGYTF
TRBJ1-4 TRBV5-4 . CASSSQGGNEKLFF
TRBJ2-3 TRBV9 . CASSVGRAGASTDTQYF
TRBJ2-1 TRBV6-5 . CASSVTSDNEQFF
TRBJ1-2 TRBV2 . CASSGIVGANGYTF
TRBJ2-3 TRBV5-4 . CASSAKLSTDTQYF
TRBJ1-4 TRBV5-1 . CASSLSDPGEKLFF
TRBJ1-1 TRBV29-1 . CSVRTGRNTEAFF
TRBJ2-7 TRBV4-1 once CASSPQPGLAGGEDEQYF
TRBJ2-5 TRBV28 . CASSTLDSFETQYF
TRBJ1-4 TRBV7-2 . CASSTGLGSLHEKLFF
TRBJ1-2 TRBV28 . CASSLRQTNYGYTF
TRBJ1-2 TRBV28 . CASIPSTGKAAGYTF
TRBJ1-5 TRBV2 . CASSPPNRGSEQPQHF
TRBJ1-1 TRBV20-1 . CSAAEFRAFF
TRBJ1-5 TRBV20-1 . CSASFRWAQHF
TRBJ2-1 TRBV5-1 . CASSPLGTSGRISNEQFF
TRBJ1-2 TRBV7-9 . CASSLGTGEHGYTF
TRBJ2-1 TRBV11-1 . CASSSYSGTNNEQFF
TRBJ1-3 TRBV5-1 . CASSLMGDSGNTIYF
TRBJ2-7 TRBV19 . CASSMRRDRANEQYF
TRBJ1-3 TRBV18 . CASSPTGQATGNTIYF
TRBJ2-7 TRBV27 . CASSSQIPTYEQYF
TRBJ2-1 TRBV4-2 . CASSQDPGGEQFF
TRBJ2-1 TRBV19 . CATLPPGQHNEQFF
TRBJ2-3 TRBV5-1 . CASSLGSAVTDTQYF
TRBJ2-5 TRBV7-7 . CASSSTSIQETQYF
TRBJ1-2 TRBV5-1 . CASSLGGLLGYGYTF
TRBJ1-4 TRBV7-9 . CASSPWDRGNEKLFF
TRBJ2-3 TRBV5-1 . CASSWGQGSTDTQYF
TRBJ2-2 TRBV7-9 . CASSPGPGTGDTGELFF
TRBJ2-3 TRBV5-1 . CASSLERGTTDTQYF
TRBJ1-1 TRBV27 . CASSLAGLTEAFF
TRBJ2-5 TRBV5-8 once CASSVRETQYF
TRBJ2-1 TRBV30 . CAWKAGRGSSYNEQFF
TRBJ1-3 TRBV10-1 . CASSESTAGSGNTIYF
TRBJ2-2 TRBV11-3 once CASSFAAAGSGELFF
TRBJ2-7 TRBV10-3 . CAISGQGSEQYF
TRBJ2-7 TRBV7-3 . CASSLLNGYEQYF
TRBJ2-7 TRBV28 . CATRRGGAYEQYF
TRBJ2-6 TRBV11-2 . CASSPNLGGGANVLTF
TRBJ2-7 TRBV7-2 . CASSYGPTTGYPYEQYF
TRBJ2-1 TRBV11-2 once CASSELLAGGGAYNEQFF
TRBJ2-1 TRBV30 . CAWSGYEQFF